This T cell receptor beta chain is from a study of blood T cells in healthy people across ages. Study-wide results and limits: For the donors, CMV status was unknown and possibly confounded expanded clonotype changes.

The study isolated at least 7 million PBMCs from each sample. The CDR3 totals 13 residues. Trimming cost V 2 bases and J 7 bases, with 10 bases left between them. Germline V gene lookup returns CDR1 SGHKS and CDR2 YYEKEE (reference sequence). A sample-barcoded 5' primer and a J-beta primer mix were used in a second PCR of roughly 6 to 12 cycles. TCRdb re-derived calls from the 5' RACE reads in MiXCR, one entry per CDR3 protein. The sample includes 550,000 to 800,000 distinct CDR3 sequences, roughly 21% of them seen just once. This clonotype was counted ten times or more. The target antigen is unknown. The chain links TRBV5-5 to TRBJ2-1, with no clear D. Sequencing was done on a sample of blood. This sequence originates from a man in his 70s in good health. Here the CDR3 reads CASSLRGWNEQFF. The CDR3 bases are TGTGCCAGCAGCTTAAGAGGTTGGAATGAGCAGTTCTTC.